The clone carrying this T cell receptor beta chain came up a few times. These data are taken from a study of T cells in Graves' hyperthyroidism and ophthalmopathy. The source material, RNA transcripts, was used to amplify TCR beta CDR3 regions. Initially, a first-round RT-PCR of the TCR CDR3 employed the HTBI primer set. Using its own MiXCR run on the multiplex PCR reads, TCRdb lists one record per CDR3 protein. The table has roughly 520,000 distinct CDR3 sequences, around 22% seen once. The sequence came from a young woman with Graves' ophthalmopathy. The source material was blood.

CDR3 sequence (DNA): TGCGCCAGCAGCTTGGAACCGGGGTTCCGGGAGACCCAGTACTTC. Translation: CASSLEPGFRETQYF. This chain connects TRBV5-1 to TRBJ2-5; maybe TRBD2 (5 bases). Germline lookup yields CDR1 SGHRS and CDR2 YFSETQ. The CDR3 totals 15 residues. The V end lost 0 bases, the J end lost 5 bases, and 14 bases lay between the germline ends.